Below, 19 T cell receptor beta chains from the same sample are listed, as sequenced in a study of shared clonotypes between healthy human individuals. Profiled with immunoSEQ multiplex PCR; TCRdb holds only in-frame clones, not every one. This sample carries roughly 2.5 million clones, around 90% of them seen once, and the ten largest clones take 0.14%. Input material: naive CD4+ T cells sorted from blood. Sample subset: CD45RA+ positively selected. The receptors were gathered from a man aged 18 to 30 in good health.

V is TRBV5-6 and J is TRBJ1-5; D not certain. The germline V and J ends were trimmed by 4 bases and 8 bases, with 16 bases remaining between them. The CDR3 has 14 amino acids. Germline V gene sequence: CDR1 SGHDT, CDR2 YYEEEE. The CDR3 sequence is CASSPLSGMEPQHF. CDR3 coding DNA: TGTGCCAGCAGCCCCCTCAGCGGGATGGAGCCCCAGCATTTT.

J is TRBJ1-2 and V is TRBV7-2, with a tentative D call TRBD1 (6 bases). The V gene lost 5 bases and the J gene lost 0 bases, with 13 bases spanning the gap. This CDR3 is built from 15 residues. Per the germline V gene, CDR1 is SGHTA and CDR2 is FQGNSA. For the CDR3, the DNA is TGTGCCAGCAGCCTGTGGACAGATTCTAACTATGGCTACACCTTC. Translating it yields CASSLWTDSNYGYTF.

Concerning this clone: The same CDR3 also results from other DNA sequences found in this sample. V usage is TRBV20-1 and J usage is TRBJ2-1; D uncertain. CDR1 is DFQATT and CDR2 is SNEGSKA in the germline V gene (reference sequence). The CDR3 runs 11 residues. Trimming stripped 1 base from V and 6 bases from J, with 4 bases between. This chain's CDR3 is CSARGGNEQFF. The DNA for the CDR3 is TGCAGTGCTAGAGGGGGCAATGAGCAGTTCTTC.

V usage is TRBV27 and J usage is TRBJ2-3, with TRBD1 as a possible D gene (5 bases). Trimming cost V 4 bases and J 2 bases, with 10 bases left between them. Germline CDR1 is MNHEY and CDR2 is SMNVEV (reference sequence). This CDR3 region has 14 residues. The chain's CDR3 is CASSSDKNTDTQYF. CDR3 in DNA: TGTGCCAGCAGTTCGGACAAAAACACAGATACGCAGTATTTT.

This clone was counted once. This chain uses TRBV5-4 with TRBJ1-2; 8 nucleotides agree with TRBD1. After removal of 1 base from V and 7 bases from J, the junction contained 12 bases not matched to a gene. The CDR3 is 16 residues long. The germline V gene has CDR1 SGHNT and CDR2 YYREEE (reference sequence). The CDR3 protein is CASSLIGQGGEVGYTF. Here the CDR3 DNA reads TGTGCCAGCAGCTTGATCGGACAGGGTGGTGAGGTTGGCTACACCTTC.

The rearrangement links TRBV19 to TRBJ1-2; no reliable D call. Per germline, CDR1 LNHDA and CDR2 SQIVND (reference sequence). Trimming removed 4 bases from V and 1 base from J, with 7 bases in between. CDR3 length: 13 amino acids. Here the CDR3 reads CASSKTDNYGYTF. CDR3 DNA sequence: TGTGCCAGTAGTAAAACGGATAACTATGGCTACACCTTC.

As to this clone: Other nucleotide sequences in the sample specify the same CDR3. The chain is built from TRBV4-1 and TRBJ2-5, with TRBD1 as a possible D gene (6 bases). The CDR3 extends over 15 amino acids. CDR1 is MGHRA, CDR2 YSYEKL, per germline. V was cut by 1 base and J by 5 bases, with 14 bases left in between. DNA of the CDR3: TGCGCCAGCAGCCAAGCCAGGGGCGGCGGGGAGACCCAGTACTTC. The encoded protein is CASSQARGGGETQYF.

The genes are TRBV9 and TRBJ1-4; the D gene is possibly TRBD1 (5 bases). This CDR3 is 15 amino acids long. The germline gives CDR1 SGDLS, CDR2 YYNGEE. Trimming removed 0 bases at V and 5 bases at J, with 11 bases between. The CDR3 loop is CASSVGGTLNEKLFF. The CDR3 DNA reads as TGTGCCAGCAGCGTAGGAGGGACCCTGAATGAAAAACTGTTTTTT.

The gene calls are TRBV6-5 and TRBJ1-2; a possible D gene is TRBD1 (5 bases). This CDR3 spans 12 amino acids. Per germline, CDR1 MNHEY and CDR2 SVGAGI. V dropped 0 bases and J dropped 10 bases, with 9 bases sitting between them. The CDR3 is CASSYSTGTYTF. The DNA for the CDR3 is TGTGCCAGCAGTTACTCGACGGGGACCTACACCTTC.

The rearrangement uses TRBV19 and TRBJ1-5; TRBD1 is a possible D gene (6 bases). The CDR3 is 16 amino acids. Between the trimmed V and J ends, which lost 5 bases and 2 bases, there was a span of 16 bases. The germline CDR1 and CDR2 sequences are LNHDA and SQIVND (reference sequence). For the CDR3, the DNA is TGTGCCAGTAGTCCCCAACAGGGAGAGGGCAATCAGCCCCAGCATTTT. This encodes CASSPQQGEGNQPQHF.

The V and J genes are TRBV7-9 and TRBJ1-4; D remains ambiguous. This CDR3 is built from 15 residues. The V end was cut by 2 bases, the J end by 7 bases, with 14 bases between. CDR1 is SEHNR and CDR2 is FQNEAQ in the germline V gene (reference sequence). The CDR3 region is CASSLPTVNFEKLFF. The CDR3 nucleotides read TGTGCCAGCAGCTTACCGACGGTGAATTTTGAAAAACTGTTTTTT. The whole variable domain, filled in from reference TRBV7-9 and TRBJ1-4, reads DTGVSQNPRHKITKRGQNVTFRCDPISEHNRLYWYRQTLGQGPEFLTYFQNEAQLEKSRLLSDRFSAERPKGSFSTLEIQRTEQGDSAMYLCASSLPTVNFEKLFFGSGTQLSVL.

The CDR3 is CASSVDDGPGNTIYF. CDR3 in DNA: TGTGCCAGCAGCGTAGATGACGGGCCCGGAAACACCATATATTTT. This chain uses TRBV9 with TRBJ1-3; D not certain. The V gene's germline CDR1 is SGDLS and CDR2 YYNGEE. The CDR3 is 15 amino acids. Trimming took off 0 bases at V and 4 bases at J, with 11 bases between the two ends.

The gene calls are TRBV29-1 and TRBJ2-2; no firm D call. Germline CDR1 is SQVTM and CDR2 is ANQGSEA. The CDR3 has 13 amino acids. Trimming removed 7 bases at V and 0 bases at J, with 9 bases between. CDR3 sequence: CSAWTANTGELFF. CDR3 coding DNA: TGCAGCGCCTGGACCGCGAACACCGGGGAGCTGTTTTTT.

The rearrangement joins TRBV7-6 to TRBJ1-1; TRBD1 matches at 7 bases. Trimming at V came to 5 bases and at J to 1 base, leaving 7 bases not matched to a gene. Germline V gene data show CDR1 as SGHVS and CDR2 as FNYEAQ. This CDR3 comprises 15 residues. CDR3 sequence: CASSATGSPNTEAFF. The CDR3, as DNA: TGTGCCAGCAGCGCGACAGGGTCCCCGAACACTGAAGCTTTCTTT. The variable domain in full, completed from reference TRBV7-6 and TRBJ1-1, reads GAGVSQSPRYKVTKRGQDVALRCDPISGHVSLYWYRQALGQGPEFLTYFNYEAQQDKSGLPNDRFSAERPEGSISTLTIQRTEQRDSAMYRCASSATGSPNTEAFFGQGTRLTVV.

The genes are TRBV7-2 and TRBJ2-5; tentatively, D is TRBD2 (6 bases). The CDR3 runs 15 residues. V was cut by 5 bases and J by 1 base, with 14 bases left in between. The germline V gene has CDR1 SGHTA and CDR2 FQGNSA. CDR3 region: CASSPEGSGQETQYF. CDR3 in DNA: TGTGCCAGCAGCCCCGAAGGTAGCGGCCAAGAGACCCAGTACTTC.

The CDR3 DNA follows: TGCAGCGTCCAAAGCGGCTTAATAATCGGGAGGTCGTACGAGCAGTACTTC. Translated, it gives CSVQSGLIIGRSYEQYF. V and J are TRBV29-1 and TRBJ2-7, with TRBD2 identical over 7 bases. Germline CDR1 SQVTM, CDR2 ANQGSEA. The CDR3 runs 17 residues. J gave up 4 bases and V 6 bases, and 21 bases lay outside the gene matches.

This clone was counted only a few times. This chain connects TRBV28 to TRBJ1-5, with a weak D call TRBD1 (5 bases). Trimming cost V 11 bases and J 0 bases, with 11 bases left between them. The CDR3 extends over 13 amino acids. Germline values: CDR1 MDHEN, CDR2 SYDVKM. CDR3 sequence (DNA): TGTGCCGGTGACAGTTATAGCAATCAGCCCCAGCATTTT. Translation: CAGDSYSNQPQHF.

The rearrangement links TRBV9 to TRBJ1-2; no firm D call. This CDR3 is 15 amino acids long. Trimming pared 0 bases from V and 6 bases from J, leaving 15 bases between. Germline V gene lookup returns CDR1 SGDLS and CDR2 YYNGEE. The CDR3 spells CASSVGGLELHGYTF. In nucleotides, the CDR3 is TGTGCCAGCAGCGTAGGTGGGTTGGAACTCCATGGCTACACCTTC. Supplemented by reference TRBV9 and TRBJ1-2, the full variable domain reads DSGVTQTPKHLITATGQRVTLRCSPRSGDLSVYWYQQSLDQGLQFLIQYYNGEERAKGNILERFSAQQFPDLHSELNLSSLELGDSALYFCASSVGGLELHGYTFGSGTRLTVV.

The chain couples TRBV30 to TRBJ2-1; a weak D match, TRBD2 (5 bases). CDR3 length: 14 amino acids. Germline V CDR1 and CDR2: GTSNPN, SVGIG (reference sequence). The V end was cut by 2 bases, the J end by 3 bases, with 11 bases between. CDR3: CAWSLAGLYNEQFF. CDR3 DNA sequence: TGTGCCTGGAGTTTGGCGGGTCTCTACAATGAGCAGTTCTTC.